The 27 T cell receptor beta chains presented below share a single source sample, sequenced in a study of T cell responses to AZD1222 COVID-19 vaccine. TCRdb's copy holds only in-frame clones and misses some; the assay was immunoSEQ multiplex PCR. The sample has about 140,000 clones; roughly 92% are singletons. This sample comprised peripheral blood, obtained on day 0 of AZD1222 vaccination. The receptors here all came from an adult in good health.

The chain recombines TRBV5-1 with TRBJ2-5; perhaps TRBD1 as D (6 bases). There are 15 residues in the CDR3. V lost 4 bases, J lost 1 base, and 14 bases lay in between. The germline V gene has CDR1 SGHRS and CDR2 YFSETQ. The CDR3: CASSLRTGSQETQYF. DNA for the CDR3: TGCGCCAGCAGCCTTCGCACAGGGTCCCAAGAGACCCAGTACTTC.

This chain uses TRBV6-6 with TRBJ2-5; D unclear. This CDR3 comprises 14 residues. Germline V lookup: CDR1 MNHNY, CDR2 SVGAGI (reference sequence). V lost 2 bases and J lost 1, with 8 bases in between. CDR3 protein: CASSYGQTQETQYF. The CDR3 DNA sequence: TGTGCCAGCAGTTACGGTCAGACCCAAGAGACCCAGTACTTC.

V is TRBV6-5 and J is TRBJ1-5; D call uncertain. The V gene's germline CDR1 is MNHEY and CDR2 SVGAGI. Trimming took 6 bases from V and 0 from J, leaving 9 bases between them. This CDR3 contains 14 residues. The CDR3 coding sequence is TGTGCCAGCAGACAGCATGTTAGCAATCAGCCCCAGCATTTT. Protein: CASRQHVSNQPQHF.

The gene calls are TRBV3-1 (or the pseudogene TRBV3-2) and TRBJ2-1; TRBD2 matches 7 bases. The V segment lost 2 bases and the J segment 8 bases; nucleotides outside the gene matches: 3. The V gene's germline CDR1 is LGHDT and CDR2 YNNKEL (reference sequence). This CDR3 spans 13 amino acids. The CDR3 DNA follows: TGTGCCAGCAGCCAACGACTAGCTGATGAGCAGTTCTTC. Its protein is CASSQRLADEQFF.

The chain recombines TRBV7-6 with TRBJ2-5; D is possibly TRBD1 or TRBD2 (5 bases each). CDR3 length: 15 residues. Per germline, CDR1 SGHVS and CDR2 FNYEAQ. With 0 bases removed from V and 2 bases from J, the gap between germline ends came to 10 bases. Here the CDR3 reads CASSLAMGEQETQYF. The DNA for the CDR3 is TGTGCCAGCAGCTTAGCAATGGGGGAACAAGAGACCCAGTACTTC.

V is TRBV7-2 and J is TRBJ1-1; D remains unclear. The CDR3 contains 12 residues. Germline lookup yields CDR1 SGHTA and CDR2 FQGNSA. Trimming removed 4 bases at V and 4 bases at J, with 7 bases between. The CDR3 DNA is TGTGCCAGCAGCTCATGGAGCACTGAAGCTTTCTTT. Encoded protein: CASSSWSTEAFF.

The chain couples TRBV25-1 to TRBJ2-1, with TRBD1 identical over 7 bases. Germline CDR1 reads MGHDK; CDR2 reads SYGVNS. Losses at the gene ends were 4 bases for V and 6 bases for J; bases not matched to a gene: 6. This CDR3 comprises 14 residues. The CDR3 loop reads CASSARQGINEQFF. CDR3 nucleotide sequence: TGTGCCAGCAGTGCGCGACAGGGCATCAATGAGCAGTTCTTC.

The count of this clone is one. The chain employs TRBV6-1 and TRBJ1-1; the D is unclear. The CDR3 spans 15 residues. CDR1 and CDR2 (germline): MNHNS, SASEGT. The V gene lost 1 base and the J gene lost 5 bases, with 14 bases spanning the gap. CDR3 sequence: CASSEVEGYLTEAFF. The CDR3 DNA follows: TGTGCCAGCAGTGAAGTTGAAGGGTACTTAACTGAAGCTTTCTTT.

V is TRBV12-3 or TRBV12-4 and J is TRBJ2-5; a weak D match, TRBD1 (5 bases). V lost 7 bases and J lost 3, with 12 bases in between. The CDR3 contains 13 residues. This CDR3 reads CASKPTVEETQYF. CDR3 coding DNA: TGTGCCAGCAAGCCGACAGTCGAAGAGACCCAGTACTTC.

V is TRBV24-1 and J is TRBJ2-5, with no clear D. The germline V gene encodes CDR1 KGHDR and CDR2 SFDVKD. This CDR3 spans 12 amino acids. Trimming took off 7 bases at V and 4 bases at J, with 9 bases between the two ends. Here the CDR3 reads CATRDRVETQYF. In DNA form, the CDR3 reads TGTGCCACCAGGGATCGGGTAGAGACCCAGTACTTC.

J is TRBJ2-2 and V is TRBV24-1, with 8 positions matching TRBD1. CDR1 KGHDR and CDR2 SFDVKD come from the germline V gene. The CDR3 has 14 residues. V lost 8 bases and J lost 7; bases outside the gene matches: 8. Here the CDR3 reads CATTDRGTGGELFF. CDR3 sequence (DNA): TGTGCCACCACTGACAGGGGAACGGGCGGGGAGCTGTTTTTT.

This chain uses TRBV2 with TRBJ2-3, with 10 bases that match TRBD2. The CDR3 is 18 residues long. J was trimmed by 2 bases and V by 0 bases; bases with no gene match: 8. Germline V gene sequence: CDR1 SNHLY, CDR2 FYNNEI. The CDR3 DNA sequence: TGTGCCAGCAGTGAAGCGCGAGTAGCGGGGGGATTCACAGATACGCAGTATTTT. Protein product: CASSEARVAGGFTDTQYF.

The chain couples TRBV5-4 to TRBJ1-1; D remains ambiguous. Trimming shortened V by 5 bases and J by 1 base, and 9 bases separated the two germline ends. The length of the CDR3 is 13 residues. Germline CDR1 SGHNT, CDR2 YYREEE (reference sequence). The chain's CDR3 is CASRLDPNTEAFF. CDR3 in DNA: TGTGCCAGCAGACTGGACCCGAACACTGAAGCTTTCTTT.

The V gene is TRBV2, the J gene TRBJ2-7, with 7 nucleotides matching TRBD1. The CDR3 runs 15 residues. Germline CDR1 is SNHLY and CDR2 is FYNNEI. Unmatched junction bases numbered 8, after V lost 6 bases and J lost 0 bases. CDR3 sequence (DNA): TGTGCCAGCAGGCCCGGGACAGCGAGCTCCTACGAGCAGTACTTC. Translation gives CASRPGTASSYEQYF.

This clone was seen only a few times. This sequence joins TRBV6-5 and TRBJ2-7; TRBD2 is a possible D gene (6 bases). Germline V gene lookup returns CDR1 MNHEY and CDR2 SVGAGI. V was trimmed by 3 bases and J by 6 bases, leaving 12 bases between them. The CDR3 sequence is 13 residues long. CDR3 residues: CASSYFGGGEQYF. Written as DNA, the CDR3 is TGTGCCAGCAGTTATTTCGGGGGAGGCGAGCAGTACTTC.

V is TRBV6-1 and J is TRBJ2-1, with D maybe TRBD2 (6 bases). Per germline, CDR1 MNHNS and CDR2 SASEGT. The CDR3 length is 12 residues. Trimming removed 8 bases at V and 6 bases at J, with 11 bases between. CDR3: CASSGDGNEQFF. The CDR3 region has the DNA TGTGCCAGCTCGGGAGACGGCAATGAGCAGTTCTTC.

The chain has TRBV5-6 and TRBJ1-5; the D gene is possibly TRBD1 (5 bases). Trimming took off 4 bases at V and 3 bases at J, with 14 bases between the two ends. CDR3 length equals 15 residues. The germline CDR1 and CDR2 sequences are SGHDT and YYEEEE. CDR3 bases: TGTGCCAGCAGCCGGCAGGGAAACTCCAATCAGCCCCAGCATTTT. Translating it yields CASSRQGNSNQPQHF.

CDR3 sequence (DNA): TGCGCCAGCAGCCAAGATCCCGGCCCGGCGGTTATAGAAAAACTGTTTTTT. This sequence encodes CASSQDPGPAVIEKLFF. V gene TRBV4-1 combines with J gene TRBJ1-4; D gene uncertain. Germline V gene lookup returns CDR1 MGHRA and CDR2 YSYEKL. This CDR3 has 17 residues. Trimming removed 0 bases at V and 8 bases at J, with 19 bases between.

The V and J genes are TRBV9 and TRBJ1-5; weak D call: TRBD1 (5 bases). The V end was cut by 4 bases, the J end by 11 bases, with 10 bases between. This CDR3 has 11 amino acids. From germline, CDR1 is SGDLS and CDR2 YYNGEE. In nucleotides, the CDR3 is TGTGCCAGCAGCCCAGGGATTTCCCAGCATTTT. Translation: CASSPGISQHF.

The V call is TRBV28, the J call TRBJ1-5; TRBD1 is a possible D gene (6 bases). The CDR3 totals 16 residues. Germline V CDR1 and CDR2: MDHEN, SYDVKM. The ends were cut back, 3 bases at V and 9 bases at J, with 21 bases in the middle. CDR3 bases: TGTGCCAGCAGTTTGGCCCACTCGGGGACACGGGTGCCCCAGCATTTT. It yields the protein CASSLAHSGTRVPQHF. The whole variable domain, filled in from reference TRBV28 and TRBJ1-5, reads DVKVTQSSRYLVKRTGEKVFLECVQDMDHENMFWYRQDPGLGLRLIYFSYDVKMKEKGDIPEGYSVSREKKERFSLILESASTNQTSMYLCASSLAHSGTRVPQHFGDGTRLSIL.

The chain links TRBV6-5 to TRBJ2-5, with D unresolved. The germline V and J ends were trimmed by 7 bases and 2 bases, with 14 bases remaining between them. The CDR3 runs 14 residues. In germline, CDR1 is MNHEY, CDR2 SVGAGI. The CDR3, as DNA: TGTGCCAGCACCACCCTTACGGGTCAAGAGACCCAGTACTTC. Amino acids: CASTTLTGQETQYF.

The rearrangement links TRBV6-1 to TRBJ2-1, with TRBD2 as a possible D gene (7 bases). There are 17 residues in the CDR3. Trimming cost V 4 bases and J 0 bases, with 16 bases left between them. In germline, CDR1 is MNHNS, CDR2 SASEGT. CDR3 residues: CASSGGGHMSSYNEQFF. For the CDR3, the DNA is TGTGCCAGCAGTGGGGGGGGACACATGAGCTCCTACAATGAGCAGTTCTTC.

The chain couples TRBV7-6 to TRBJ2-4; the match to TRBD1 covers 8 bases. This CDR3 region has 16 residues. Trimming cost V 1 base and J 0 bases; bases outside gene matches: 2. Germline-derived CDR1 and CDR2 are SGHVS and FNYEAQ. CDR3 coding DNA: TGTGCCAGCAGCTTAGGCAGGGGGCTAGCCAAAAACATTCAGTACTTC. This gives the protein CASSLGRGLAKNIQYF. Filled out from reference TRBV7-6 and TRBJ2-4, the complete variable domain reads GAGVSQSPRYKVTKRGQDVALRCDPISGHVSLYWYRQALGQGPEFLTYFNYEAQQDKSGLPNDRFSAERPEGSISTLTIQRTEQRDSAMYRCASSLGRGLAKNIQYFGAGTRLSVL.

The chain recombines TRBV7-9 with TRBJ2-7, with 10 bases lining up with TRBD1. Germline lookup yields CDR1 SEHNR and CDR2 FQNEAQ (reference sequence). V shed 6 bases and J 2 bases; nucleotides not matched to a gene: 7. The length of the CDR3 is 15 residues. The CDR3: CASRGEGQGTYEQYF. The CDR3 bases are TGTGCCAGCAGGGGTGAGGGACAGGGGACCTACGAGCAGTACTTC.

Only a few counts were recorded for this clone. The DNA of the CDR3 is TGTGCCAGCAGTGCGGGTCTAGATTCGCGTCAGTTCTTC. Its translation is CASSAGLDSRQFF. The genes are TRBV2 and TRBJ2-1; D unclear. Looked up from germline, CDR1 is SNHLY and CDR2 is FYNNEI. Between the trimmed V and J ends, which lost 4 bases and 13 bases, there was a span of 17 bases. The CDR3 covers 13 residues. Full variable domain (missing parts from reference TRBV2 and TRBJ2-1): EPEVTQTPSHQVTQMGQEVILRCVPISNHLYFYWYRQILGQKVEFLVSFYNNEISEKSEIFDDQFSVERPDGSNFTLKIRSTKLEDSAMYFCASSAGLDSRQFFGPGTRLTVL.

This chain uses TRBV6-1 with TRBJ2-3, with a weak D call TRBD2 (7 bases). CDR3 length: 16 residues. Germline-derived CDR1 and CDR2 are MNHNS and SASEGT. The V end was cut by 3 bases, the J end by 3 bases, with 16 bases between. The CDR3 nucleotides are TGTGCCAGCAGTGAGGTCGGGGGGCCGGGGACAGATACGCAGTATTTT. Translation: CASSEVGGPGTDTQYF.

The chain has TRBV18 and TRBJ2-7, with TRBD1 matching over 7 bases. The CDR3 length is 15 residues. Germline V gene data show CDR1 as KGHSH and CDR2 as LQKENI. Germline trimming cut 6 bases from V and 4 bases from J; bases unmatched to any gene: 12. As DNA, the CDR3 is TGTGCCAGCTCTCGGAACCGGGACAGCCTATACGAGCAGTACTTC. Its protein product is CASSRNRDSLYEQYF.